The clone carrying this T cell receptor beta chain was seen a handful of times. What it binds is unknown. Trimming took 6 bases from V and 3 from J; bases not matched to a gene: 9. Germline V gives CDR1 WNHNN, CDR2 SYGVQD (reference sequence). This CDR3 region has 16 residues. The sample comes from a study of shared clonotypes between healthy human individuals. Study outcomes and limitations: Having only a few donors restricted how much genetic and exposure-history diversity was captured.

Method: immunoSEQ multiplex PCR; TCRdb's copy keeps in-frame clones and lacks some. This sample has 2 million to 3 million clones, with roughly nine tenths found just once. This receptor was taken from a man aged 18 to 35 in good health. The sequenced material came from naive CD4+ T cells sorted from blood. The subset: CD45RA+ positively selected. V usage is TRBV10-1 and J usage is TRBJ2-2; 8 bases map to TRBD2. CDR3 sequence reads: CASSAGLAGYTGELFF. The CDR3 DNA reads TGCGCCAGCAGCGCCGGTCTAGCGGGTTACACCGGGGAGCTGTTTTTT.